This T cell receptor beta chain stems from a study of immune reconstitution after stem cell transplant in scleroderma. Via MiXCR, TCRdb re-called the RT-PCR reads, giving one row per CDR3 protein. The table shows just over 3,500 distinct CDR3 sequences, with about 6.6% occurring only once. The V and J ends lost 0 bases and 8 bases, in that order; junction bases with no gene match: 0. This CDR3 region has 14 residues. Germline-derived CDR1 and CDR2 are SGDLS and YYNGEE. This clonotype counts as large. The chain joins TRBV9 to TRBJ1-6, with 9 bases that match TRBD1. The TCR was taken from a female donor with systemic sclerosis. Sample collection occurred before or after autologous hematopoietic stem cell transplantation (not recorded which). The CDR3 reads CASSVGTGDSPLHF. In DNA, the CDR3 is TGTGCCAGCAGCGTAGGGACAGGGGATTCACCCCTCCACTTT. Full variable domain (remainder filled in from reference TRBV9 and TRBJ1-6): DSGVTQTPKHLITATGQRVTLRCSPRSGDLSVYWYQQSLDQGLQFLIQYYNGEERAKGNILERFSAQQFPDLHSELNLSSLELGDSALYFCASSVGTGDSPLHFGNGTRLTVT.